This T cell receptor (beta chain) was found in a study of post-analysis software for immune sequencing data. Study-level findings and limits: Relative to controls, patients had 4 or 5 TRBV segments at higher frequency, with TRBV5-6, TRBV5-1 and TRBV20-1 among these.

For this clonotype: Its matching antigen is unknown.

The CDR3 consists of 17 residues. Germline V gives CDR1 MNHEY, CDR2 SMNVEV (reference sequence). V shed 5 bases and J shed 0 bases, with 18 bases lying between them. Every TCR beta cDNA library bore unique molecular identifiers. TCRdb re-called the PCR reads with MiXCR, one entry per CDR3 protein. Seen here are roughly 870,000 distinct CDR3 sequences, approximately 53% observed once, and the top ten hold roughly 4.4%. The sequenced sample consisted of blood. The clonotype was recovered from a girl aged 5 to 17 with multiple sclerosis. V and J are TRBV27 and TRBJ2-3, with D perhaps TRBD1 or TRBD2 (5 bases each). The CDR3 nucleotides are TGTGCCAGCAGTCCCCCCAGGGAGAACCCTAGCACAGATACGCAGTATTTT. Protein product: CASSPPRENPSTDTQYF.